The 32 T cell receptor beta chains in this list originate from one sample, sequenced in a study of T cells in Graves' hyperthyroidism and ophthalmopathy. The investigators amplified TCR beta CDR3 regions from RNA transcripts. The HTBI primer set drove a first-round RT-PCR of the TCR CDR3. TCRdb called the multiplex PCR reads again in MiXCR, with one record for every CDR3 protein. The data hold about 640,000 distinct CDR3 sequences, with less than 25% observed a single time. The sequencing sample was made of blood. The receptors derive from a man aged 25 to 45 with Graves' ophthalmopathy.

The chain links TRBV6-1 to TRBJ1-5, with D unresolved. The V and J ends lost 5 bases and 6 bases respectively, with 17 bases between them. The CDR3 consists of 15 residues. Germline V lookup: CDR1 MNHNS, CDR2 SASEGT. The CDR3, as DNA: TGTGCCAGCAGTTATCCTCAAGCCGGCAGTCAGCCCCAGCATTTT. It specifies CASSYPQAGSQPQHF.

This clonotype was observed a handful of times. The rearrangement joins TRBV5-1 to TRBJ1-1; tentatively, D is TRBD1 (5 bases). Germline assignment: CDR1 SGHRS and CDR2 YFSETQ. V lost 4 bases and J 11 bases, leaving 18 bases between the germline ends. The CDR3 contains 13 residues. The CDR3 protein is CASSPGTGLAAFF. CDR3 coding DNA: TGCGCCAGCAGCCCCGGGACGGGGCTGGCGGCTTTCTTT.

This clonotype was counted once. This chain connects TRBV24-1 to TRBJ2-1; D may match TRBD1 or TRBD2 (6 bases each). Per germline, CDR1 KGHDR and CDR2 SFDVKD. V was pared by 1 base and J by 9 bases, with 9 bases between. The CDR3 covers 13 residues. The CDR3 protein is CATSDLGGSEQFF. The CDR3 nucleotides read TGTGCCACCAGTGATTTAGGGGGGTCTGAGCAGTTCTTC.

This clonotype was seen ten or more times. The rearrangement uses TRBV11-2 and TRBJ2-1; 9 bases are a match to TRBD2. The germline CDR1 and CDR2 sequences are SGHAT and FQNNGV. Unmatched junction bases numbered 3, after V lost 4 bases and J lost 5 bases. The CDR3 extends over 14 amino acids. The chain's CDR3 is CASSYQRGDNEQFF. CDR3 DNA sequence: TGTGCCAGCAGCTACCAGCGGGGGGACAATGAGCAGTTCTTC.

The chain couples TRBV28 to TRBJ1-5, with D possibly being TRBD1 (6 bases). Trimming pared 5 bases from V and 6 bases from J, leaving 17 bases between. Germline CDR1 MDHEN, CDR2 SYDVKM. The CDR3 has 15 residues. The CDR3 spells CASSSPGGGGQPQHF. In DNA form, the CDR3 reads TGTGCCAGCAGTAGTCCGGGGGGAGGGGGTCAGCCCCAGCATTTT.

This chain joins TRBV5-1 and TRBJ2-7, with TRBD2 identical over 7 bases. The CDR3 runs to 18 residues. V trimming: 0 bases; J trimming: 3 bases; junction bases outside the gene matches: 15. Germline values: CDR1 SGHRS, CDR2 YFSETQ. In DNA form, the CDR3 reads TGCGCCAGCAGCTTGGCCCAAACCTTAGCGGGTATCGTCTACGAGCAGTACTTC. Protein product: CASSLAQTLAGIVYEQYF.

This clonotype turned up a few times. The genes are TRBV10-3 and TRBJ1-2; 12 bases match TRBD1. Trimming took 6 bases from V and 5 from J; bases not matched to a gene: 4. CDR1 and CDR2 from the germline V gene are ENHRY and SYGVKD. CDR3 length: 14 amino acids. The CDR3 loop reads CAISGDRGRYGYTF. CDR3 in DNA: TGTGCCATCAGCGGGGACAGGGGGCGTTATGGCTACACCTTC.

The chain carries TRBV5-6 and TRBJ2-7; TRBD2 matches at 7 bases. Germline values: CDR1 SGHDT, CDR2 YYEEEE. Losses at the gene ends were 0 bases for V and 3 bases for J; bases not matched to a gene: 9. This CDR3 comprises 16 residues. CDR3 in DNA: TGTGCCAGCAGCTTGGCCTTCGCAGGGAGGGGCTACGAGCAGTACTTC. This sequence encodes CASSLAFAGRGYEQYF.

In nucleotides, the CDR3 is TGTGCCACCAGCAGTCTAGCGGAGGGGGAGCGGGATGAGCAGTTCTTC. This encodes CATSSLAEGERDEQFF. The chain employs TRBV15 and TRBJ2-1; perhaps TRBD2 as D (7 bases). Germline V gene lookup returns CDR1 LNHNV and CDR2 YYDKDF (reference sequence). The CDR3 has 16 amino acids. V was pared by 3 bases and J by 8 bases, with 20 bases between.

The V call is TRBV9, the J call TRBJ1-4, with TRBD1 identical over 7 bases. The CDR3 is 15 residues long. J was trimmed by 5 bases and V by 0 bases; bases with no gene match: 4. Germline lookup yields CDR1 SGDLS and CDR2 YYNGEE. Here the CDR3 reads CASSVGDRLNEKLFF. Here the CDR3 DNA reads TGTGCCAGCAGCGTAGGGGACAGACTGAATGAAAAACTGTTTTTT.

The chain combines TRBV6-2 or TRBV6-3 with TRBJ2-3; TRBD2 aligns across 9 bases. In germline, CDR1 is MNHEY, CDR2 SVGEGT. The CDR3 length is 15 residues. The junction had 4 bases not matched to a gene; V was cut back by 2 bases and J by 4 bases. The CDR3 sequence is CASSYILAGPDTQYF. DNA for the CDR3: TGTGCCAGCAGTTACATCCTAGCGGGACCAGATACGCAGTATTTT.

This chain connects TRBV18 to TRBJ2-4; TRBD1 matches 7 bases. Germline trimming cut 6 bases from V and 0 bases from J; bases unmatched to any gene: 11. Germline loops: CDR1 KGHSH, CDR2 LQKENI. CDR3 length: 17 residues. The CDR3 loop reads CASSGPGQLLAKNIQYF. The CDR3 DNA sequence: TGTGCCAGCTCGGGACCGGGACAGCTTCTAGCCAAAAACATTCAGTACTTC.

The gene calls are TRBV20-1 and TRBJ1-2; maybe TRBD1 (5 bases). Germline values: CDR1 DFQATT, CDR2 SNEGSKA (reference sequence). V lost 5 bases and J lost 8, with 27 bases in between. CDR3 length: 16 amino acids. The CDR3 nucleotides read TGCAGTGCTGGTCGACGTGGGGGGGACCCACGACGGGGCTACACCTTC. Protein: CSAGRRGGDPRRGYTF.

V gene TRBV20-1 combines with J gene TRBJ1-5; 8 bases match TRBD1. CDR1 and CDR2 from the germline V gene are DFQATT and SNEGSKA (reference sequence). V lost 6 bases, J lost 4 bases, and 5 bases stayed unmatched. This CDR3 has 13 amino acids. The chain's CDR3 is CSAKTGENQPQHF. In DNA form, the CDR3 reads TGCAGTGCAAAGACAGGGGAAAATCAGCCCCAGCATTTT.

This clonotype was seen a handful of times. The CDR3, as DNA: TGTGCCAGCAGTTTATTCGGTACTAGCGGTCTCCCCTACAATGAGCAGTTCTTC. Residues: CASSLFGTSGLPYNEQFF. The V and J genes are TRBV27 and TRBJ2-1, with TRBD2 matching 8 bases. The V gene's germline CDR1 is MNHEY and CDR2 SMNVEV (reference sequence). J was trimmed by 2 bases and V by 1 base; bases with no gene match: 10. The CDR3 is 18 amino acids.

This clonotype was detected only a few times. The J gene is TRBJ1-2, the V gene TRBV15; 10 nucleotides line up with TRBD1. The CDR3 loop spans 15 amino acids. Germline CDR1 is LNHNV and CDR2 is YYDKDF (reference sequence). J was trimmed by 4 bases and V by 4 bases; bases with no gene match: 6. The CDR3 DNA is TGTGCCACCAGCACTGACAGGGGGCTTGGCTATGGCTACACCTTC. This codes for CATSTDRGLGYGYTF.

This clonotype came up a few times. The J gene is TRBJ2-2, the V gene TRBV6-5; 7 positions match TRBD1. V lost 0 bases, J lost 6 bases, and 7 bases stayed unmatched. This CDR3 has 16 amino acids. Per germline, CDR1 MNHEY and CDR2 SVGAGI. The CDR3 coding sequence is TGTGCCAGCAGTTACTCAGGACAGGTCCTCGCCGGGGAGCTGTTTTTT. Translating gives CASSYSGQVLAGELFF.

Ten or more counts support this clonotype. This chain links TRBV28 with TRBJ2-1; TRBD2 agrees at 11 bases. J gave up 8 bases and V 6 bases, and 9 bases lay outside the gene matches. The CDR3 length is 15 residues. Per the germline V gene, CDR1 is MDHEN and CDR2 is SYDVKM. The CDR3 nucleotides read TGTGCCAGCAGGCCGCGACTAGCGGGACCGCATGAGCAGTTCTTC. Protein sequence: CASRPRLAGPHEQFF.

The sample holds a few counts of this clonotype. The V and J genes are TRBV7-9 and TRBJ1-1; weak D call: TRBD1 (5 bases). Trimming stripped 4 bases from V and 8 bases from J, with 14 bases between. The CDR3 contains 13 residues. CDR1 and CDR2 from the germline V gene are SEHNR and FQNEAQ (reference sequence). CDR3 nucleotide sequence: TGTGCCAGCAGCTCGCCCCAGGGTTGGGAAGCTTTCTTT. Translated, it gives CASSSPQGWEAFF.

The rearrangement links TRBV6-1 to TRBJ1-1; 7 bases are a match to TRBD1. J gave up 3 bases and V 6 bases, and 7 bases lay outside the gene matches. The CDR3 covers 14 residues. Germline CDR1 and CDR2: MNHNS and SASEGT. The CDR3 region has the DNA TGTGCCAGCAGGAAGACAGGGAAGGACACTGAAGCTTTCTTT. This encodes CASRKTGKDTEAFF.

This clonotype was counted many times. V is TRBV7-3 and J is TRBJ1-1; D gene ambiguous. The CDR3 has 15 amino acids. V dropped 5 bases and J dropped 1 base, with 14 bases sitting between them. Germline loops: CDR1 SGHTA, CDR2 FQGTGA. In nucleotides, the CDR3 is TGTGCCAGCAGCCAAGACCGGGATCCGAACACTGAAGCTTTCTTT. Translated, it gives CASSQDRDPNTEAFF.

The CDR3 is CSARVAGTSSYNEQFF. The CDR3 coding sequence is TGCAGTGCTAGAGTGGCCGGGACTAGTTCCTACAATGAGCAGTTCTTC. The chain has TRBV20-1 and TRBJ2-1; 8 nucleotides align to TRBD2. This CDR3 is built from 16 residues. The V and J ends lost 1 base and 1 base, in that order; junction bases with no gene match: 6. The germline V gene encodes CDR1 DFQATT and CDR2 SNEGSKA (reference sequence).

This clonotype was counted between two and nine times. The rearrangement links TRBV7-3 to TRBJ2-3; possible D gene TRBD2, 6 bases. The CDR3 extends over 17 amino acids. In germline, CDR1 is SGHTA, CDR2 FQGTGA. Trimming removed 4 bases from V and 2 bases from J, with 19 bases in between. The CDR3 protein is CASSSRGGPAVTDTQYF. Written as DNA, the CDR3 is TGTGCCAGCAGCTCTCGTGGAGGGCCGGCGGTCACAGATACGCAGTATTTT. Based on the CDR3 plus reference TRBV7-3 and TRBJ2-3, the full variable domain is GAGVSQTPSNKVTEKGKYVELRCDPISGHTALYWYRQSLGQGPEFLIYFQGTGAADDSGLPNDRFFAVRPEGSVSTLKIQRTERGDSAVYLCASSSRGGPAVTDTQYFGPGTRLTVL.

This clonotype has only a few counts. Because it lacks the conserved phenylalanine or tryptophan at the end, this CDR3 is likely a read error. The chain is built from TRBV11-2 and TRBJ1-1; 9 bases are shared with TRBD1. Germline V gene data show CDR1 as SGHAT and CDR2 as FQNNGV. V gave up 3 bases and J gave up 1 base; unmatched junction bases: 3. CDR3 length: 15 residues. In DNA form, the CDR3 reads TGTGCCAGCAGCTTGGGACAGGGACCGAACACTGAAGCTTTCCTT. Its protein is CASSLGQGPNTEAFL.

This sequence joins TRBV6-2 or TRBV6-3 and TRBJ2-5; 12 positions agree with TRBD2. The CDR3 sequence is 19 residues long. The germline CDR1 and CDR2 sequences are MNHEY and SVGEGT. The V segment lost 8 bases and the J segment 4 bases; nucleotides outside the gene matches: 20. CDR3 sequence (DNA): TGTGCCAGCTCCCCAGGCGGTCTAGCGGGAGGGGGGGGCGGAGAGACCCAGTACTTC. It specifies CASSPGGLAGGGGGETQYF.

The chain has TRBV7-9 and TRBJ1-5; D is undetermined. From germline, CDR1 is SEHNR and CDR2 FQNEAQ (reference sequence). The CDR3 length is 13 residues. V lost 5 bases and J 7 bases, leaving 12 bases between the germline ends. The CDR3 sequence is CASSSHGWQPQHF. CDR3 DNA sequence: TGTGCCAGCAGCAGCCATGGGTGGCAGCCCCAGCATTTT. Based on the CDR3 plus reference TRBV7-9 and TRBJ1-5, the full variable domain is DTGVSQNPRHKITKRGQNVTFRCDPISEHNRLYWYRQTLGQGPEFLTYFQNEAQLEKSRLLSDRFSAERPKGSFSTLEIQRTEQGDSAMYLCASSSHGWQPQHFGDGTRLSIL.

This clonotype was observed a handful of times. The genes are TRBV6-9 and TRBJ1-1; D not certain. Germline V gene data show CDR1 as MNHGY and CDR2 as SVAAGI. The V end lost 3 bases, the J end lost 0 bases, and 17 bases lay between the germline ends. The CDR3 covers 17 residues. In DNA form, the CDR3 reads TGTGCCAGCAGTTACTTCGAAATCGGCCCCATGAACACTGAAGCTTTCTTT. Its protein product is CASSYFEIGPMNTEAFF.

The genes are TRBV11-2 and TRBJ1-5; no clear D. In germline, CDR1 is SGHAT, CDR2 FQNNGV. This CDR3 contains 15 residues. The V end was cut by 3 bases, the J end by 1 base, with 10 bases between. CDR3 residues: CASSFFGGSNQPQHF. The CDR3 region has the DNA TGTGCCAGCAGCTTTTTTGGAGGGAGCAATCAGCCCCAGCATTTT.

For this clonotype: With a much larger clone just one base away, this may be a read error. CDR3 sequence: CAWTDGRNQPQHF. CDR3 nucleotides: TGTGCCTGGACTGACGGACGCAATCAGCCCCAGCATTTT. The chain couples TRBV30 to TRBJ1-5; D unclear. V gave up 4 bases and J gave up 2 bases, with 9 bases separating them. The CDR3 spans 13 residues. The germline V gene has CDR1 GTSNPN and CDR2 SVGIG (reference sequence).

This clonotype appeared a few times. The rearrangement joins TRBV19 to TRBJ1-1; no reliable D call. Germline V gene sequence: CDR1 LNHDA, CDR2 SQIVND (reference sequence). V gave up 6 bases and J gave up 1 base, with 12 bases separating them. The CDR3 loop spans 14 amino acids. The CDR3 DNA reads TGTGCCAGTAGCCTCGGACGTTGGAACACTGAAGCTTTCTTT. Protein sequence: CASSLGRWNTEAFF.

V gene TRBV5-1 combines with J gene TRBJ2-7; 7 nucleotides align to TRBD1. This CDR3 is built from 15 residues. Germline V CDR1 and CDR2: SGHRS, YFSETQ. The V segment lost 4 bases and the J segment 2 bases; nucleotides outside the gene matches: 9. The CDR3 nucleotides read TGCGCCAGCAGCCAGGGGACAGAACTGGCCTACGAGCAGTACTTC. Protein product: CASSQGTELAYEQYF.

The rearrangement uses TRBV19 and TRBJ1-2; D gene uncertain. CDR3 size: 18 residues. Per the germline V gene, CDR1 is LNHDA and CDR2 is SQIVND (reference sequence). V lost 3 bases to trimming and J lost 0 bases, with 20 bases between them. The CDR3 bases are TGTGCCAGTAGTATTCGGTCGCCACAGATGCGTTCTAACTATGGCTACACCTTC. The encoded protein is CASSIRSPQMRSNYGYTF.